A single sample gave rise to the 28 T cell receptor beta chains below, sequenced in a study of technical replicates of blood from a handful of donors. TCRdb's table, derived via immunoSEQ multiplex PCR, lists solely in-frame clones and lacks some. The sample includes 75,000 to 85,000 clones, approximately 95% of them seen just once. Sequences were obtained from T cells isolated from PBMCs. Every receptor here comes from a human donor in good health.

This chain connects TRBV5-1 to TRBJ2-7; 8 positions match TRBD1. J lost 0 bases, V lost 1 base, and 3 bases had no gene match. Germline CDR1 is SGHRS and CDR2 is YFSETQ. The CDR3 has 15 amino acids. CDR3 amino acids: CASSLSGGYSYEQYF. CDR3 bases: TGCGCCAGCAGCTTGTCAGGGGGCTACTCCTACGAGCAGTACTTC.

The rearrangement joins TRBV30 to TRBJ1-1; D uncertain. This CDR3 is built from 10 residues. CDR1 is GTSNPN and CDR2 is SVGIG in the germline V gene (reference sequence). Written as DNA, the CDR3 is TGTGCTGGGAGTTGGGGAGGGGCTTTCTTT. It yields the protein CAGSWGGAFF.

V usage is TRBV6-6 and J usage is TRBJ1-3; maybe TRBD1 (5 bases). Germline lookup yields CDR1 MNHNY and CDR2 SVGAGI (reference sequence). Trimming pared 2 bases from V and 5 bases from J, leaving 13 bases between. This CDR3 spans 15 amino acids. The CDR3 loop reads CASSYKREGRNTIYF. In DNA, the CDR3 is TGTGCCAGCAGTTACAAGCGGGAGGGGAGAAACACCATATATTTT.

The V and J genes are TRBV4-3 and TRBJ1-3, with 11 bases lining up with TRBD1. CDR1 LGHNA and CDR2 YSLEER come from the germline V gene. This CDR3 spans 20 amino acids. J was trimmed by 0 bases and V by 4 bases; bases with no gene match: 14. The CDR3 is CASSRWTGQGVLNSGNTIYF. The CDR3 DNA reads TGCGCCAGCAGCCGGTGGACGGGACAGGGGGTTCTTAACTCTGGAAACACCATATATTTT.

This rearrangement joins TRBV20-1 to TRBJ2-2, with D uncertain. The CDR3 is made up of 10 amino acids. In germline, CDR1 is DFQATT, CDR2 SNEGSKA (reference sequence). Trimming took off 5 bases at V and 7 bases at J, with 5 bases between the two ends. The CDR3 DNA reads TGCAGTGCTTGGAGCGGGGAGCTGTTTTTT. Translated: CSAWSGELFF.

This clone has just a few counts. V usage is TRBV6-1 and J usage is TRBJ1-2, with 7 bases aligning to TRBD1. CDR3 length equals 15 residues. With 6 bases clipped from V and 10 bases from J, the junction kept 17 bases outside the gene matches. Germline V gene lookup returns CDR1 MNHNS and CDR2 SASEGT. CDR3 protein: CASRGPTGWVLVYTF. The CDR3 nucleotides are TGTGCCAGCAGGGGCCCGACAGGGTGGGTATTGGTCTACACCTTC.

V gene TRBV19 combines with J gene TRBJ1-2, with 8 bases that match TRBD1. The ends lost 10 bases at V and 3 bases at J; junction bases unmatched: 10. The germline CDR1 and CDR2 sequences are LNHDA and SQIVND (reference sequence). CDR3 size: 14 residues. CDR3 nucleotides: TGTGCCACAAGAAATACAGGGGGGGACTATGGCTACACCTTC. As protein: CATRNTGGDYGYTF.

The chain couples TRBV9 to TRBJ2-7; D might be TRBD2 (6 bases). V gave up 4 bases and J gave up 5 bases, with 13 bases separating them. The CDR3 is 13 amino acids. Looked up from germline, CDR1 is SGDLS and CDR2 is YYNGEE. The CDR3 loop is CASSPLGGHEQYF. The CDR3 region has the DNA TGTGCCAGCAGCCCATTGGGAGGCCACGAGCAGTACTTC.

The rearrangement joins TRBV30 to TRBJ2-7; 7 bases are a match to TRBD2. CDR1 and CDR2 from the germline V gene are GTSNPN and SVGIG (reference sequence). This CDR3 contains 13 residues. J was trimmed by 5 bases and V by 0 bases; bases with no gene match: 4. The CDR3 sequence is CAWSVAAGDEQYF. CDR3 bases: TGTGCCTGGAGTGTAGCGGCGGGAGACGAGCAGTACTTC. The full variable domain, rest sourced from reference TRBV30 and TRBJ2-7, is SQTIHQWPATLVQPVGSPLSLECTVEGTSNPNLYWYRQAAGRGLQLLFYSVGIGQISSEVPQNLSASRPQDRQFILSSKKLLLSDSGFYLCAWSVAAGDEQYFGPGTRLTVT.

This sequence joins TRBV28 and TRBJ1-1; 9 bases map to TRBD1. Germline-derived CDR1 and CDR2 are MDHEN and SYDVKM. After removal of 7 bases from V and 1 base from J, the junction contained 4 bases not matched to a gene. The CDR3 runs 14 residues. Written as DNA, the CDR3 is TGTGCCAGCAATTTGGACAGGGGGAACACTGAAGCTTTCTTT. Its translation is CASNLDRGNTEAFF.

The rearrangement joins TRBV7-9 to TRBJ2-6; tentative D call: TRBD1 (6 bases). This CDR3 has 15 amino acids. Trimming removed 8 bases at V and 7 bases at J, with 18 bases between. Germline CDR1 SEHNR, CDR2 FQNEAQ (reference sequence). CDR3: CASAPDRDIANVLTF. The CDR3 DNA sequence: TGTGCCAGCGCTCCAGACCGGGACATAGCCAACGTCCTGACTTTC.

The chain recombines TRBV20-1 with TRBJ1-1, with D uncertain. Trimming shortened V by 5 bases and J by 7 bases, and 11 bases separated the two germline ends. The CDR3 sequence is 11 residues long. Germline CDR1 is DFQATT and CDR2 is SNEGSKA (reference sequence). The DNA for the CDR3 is TGCAGTGCTCCAGTCCGATATGAAGCTTTCTTT. Amino acid sequence: CSAPVRYEAFF.

This chain links TRBV11-2 with TRBJ1-1, with 8 positions matching TRBD1. V lost 3 bases, J lost 3 bases, and 3 bases stayed unmatched. The CDR3 contains 14 residues. Germline CDR1 SGHAT, CDR2 FQNNGV. This CDR3 reads CASSFNRGDTEAFF. The CDR3 coding sequence is TGTGCCAGCAGCTTTAACAGGGGGGACACTGAAGCTTTCTTT.

This chain connects TRBV7-9 to TRBJ2-1, with 12 nucleotides matching TRBD2. Germline CDR1 reads SEHNR; CDR2 reads FQNEAQ (reference sequence). J was trimmed by 9 bases and V by 4 bases; bases with no gene match: 10. The length of the CDR3 is 16 residues. The CDR3 DNA reads as TGTGCCAGCAGCTCCGGACTAGCGGGATCCATTCGTGAGCAGTTCTTC. Its translation: CASSSGLAGSIREQFF.

This chain connects TRBV11-2 to TRBJ1-1, with 9 bases that match TRBD1. From germline, CDR1 is SGHAT and CDR2 FQNNGV. V trimming: 5 bases; J trimming: 5 bases; junction bases outside the gene matches: 9. The CDR3 consists of 15 residues. The CDR3 DNA reads as TGTGCCAGCAGCGACCGGGACAGGGTTCGGACTGAAGCTTTCTTT. It codes for CASSDRDRVRTEAFF.

The chain joins TRBV5-1 to TRBJ1-1; possibly TRBD1 for D (5 bases). Trimming left V 6 bases short and J 6 bases short, with 18 bases between. Germline lookup yields CDR1 SGHRS and CDR2 YFSETQ. The CDR3 sequence is 14 residues long. CDR3 bases: TGCGCCAGCAAGTCAGACAGTGGGGATTCTGAAGCTTTCTTT. This codes for CASKSDSGDSEAFF.

This chain connects TRBV2 to TRBJ1-2, with D unclear. Looked up from germline, CDR1 is SNHLY and CDR2 is FYNNEI. The CDR3 runs to 13 residues. V lost 3 bases and J lost 5, with 10 bases in between. CDR3 residues: CASSDTPEYGYTF. In DNA form, the CDR3 reads TGTGCCAGCAGTGATACTCCGGAGTATGGCTACACCTTC.

This clone was seen only once. The CDR3: CASSDTGTSGATQYF. CDR3 in DNA: TGTGCCAGCAGCGATACCGGGACTAGCGGGGCGACCCAGTACTTC. V is TRBV6-6 and J is TRBJ2-5; 13 bases are shared with TRBD2. Germline-derived CDR1 and CDR2 are MNHNY and SVGAGI (reference sequence). The CDR3 extends over 15 amino acids. V gave up 6 bases and J gave up 7 bases; unmatched junction bases: 8.

This clone showed up just once. V gene TRBV13 combines with J gene TRBJ2-6; D is undetermined. The CDR3 is made up of 14 amino acids. Trimming cost V 4 bases and J 0 bases, with 4 bases left between them. Germline V gene data show CDR1 as PRHDT and CDR2 as FYEKMQ (reference sequence). CDR3 residues: CASSSDSGANVLTF. In DNA, the CDR3 is TGTGCCAGCAGCTCAGACTCTGGGGCCAACGTCCTGACTTTC.

This sequence joins TRBV19 and TRBJ2-7, with a tentative D call TRBD2 (6 bases). This CDR3 is 13 amino acids long. Deletions cut 8 bases from V and 0 bases from J, with 11 bases between. The germline gives CDR1 LNHDA, CDR2 SQIVND (reference sequence). CDR3 region: CASLGRDSYEQYF. The DNA for the CDR3 is TGTGCCAGTCTTGGGCGGGACTCCTACGAGCAGTACTTC.

This clone was recorded only once. The CDR3 region has the DNA TGTGCCAGCTCACCCTCGGGACAGTACTCCTACGAGCAGTACTTC. Translation gives CASSPSGQYSYEQYF. The rearrangement joins TRBV18 to TRBJ2-7, with 7 bases aligning to TRBD1. Germline V gene data show CDR1 as KGHSH and CDR2 as LQKENI. The CDR3 is 15 residues long. The trim removed 3 bases at V and 0 bases at J, leaving 5 bases unmatched.

The gene calls are TRBV4-3 and TRBJ1-3; 8 nucleotides line up with TRBD1. V trimming: 5 bases; J trimming: 3 bases; junction bases outside the gene matches: 12. The CDR3 contains 17 residues. Germline V gene lookup returns CDR1 LGHNA and CDR2 YSLEER. The CDR3 nucleotides are TGCGCCAGCAGCACAAGCGGCCAGGGGGCGATTGGAAACACCATATATTTT. This translates into CASSTSGQGAIGNTIYF.

This chain joins TRBV6-5 and TRBJ1-1; D remains unclear. Looked up from germline, CDR1 is MNHEY and CDR2 is SVGAGI. The length of the CDR3 is 14 residues. Trimming pared 7 bases from V and 0 bases from J, leaving 12 bases between. The CDR3 spells CASKEVWVNTEAFF. As DNA, the CDR3 is TGTGCCAGCAAGGAGGTATGGGTGAACACTGAAGCTTTCTTT.

This clone was detected once. V and J are TRBV29-1 and TRBJ2-7, with D possibly matching TRBD2 (6 bases). This CDR3 spans 13 amino acids. CDR1 is SQVTM and CDR2 is ANQGSEA in the germline V gene. The V gene lost 6 bases and the J gene lost 6 bases, with 18 bases spanning the gap. The CDR3 spells CSVRMGGTSEQYF. The CDR3 region has the DNA TGCAGCGTCCGAATGGGGGGAACTAGCGAGCAGTACTTC.

This chain joins TRBV18 and TRBJ2-2; tentatively, D is TRBD2 (6 bases). V was shortened by 3 bases and J by 7 bases, with 9 bases between the two germline ends. The CDR3 runs to 13 residues. Germline V gives CDR1 KGHSH, CDR2 LQKENI. Here the CDR3 reads CASSPEGNGELFF. The CDR3 bases are TGTGCCAGCTCACCGGAGGGGAACGGGGAGCTGTTTTTT.

CDR3 nucleotide sequence: TGTGCCAGCACGGTACTAGCGGTGAGCTCCTACAATGAGCAGTTCTTC. This gives the protein CASTVLAVSSYNEQFF. The chain uses TRBV7-9 and TRBJ2-1; 8 positions agree with TRBD2. V was clipped by 7 bases and J by 0 bases; unmatched bases: 8. Germline values: CDR1 SEHNR, CDR2 FQNEAQ (reference sequence). The CDR3 is made up of 16 amino acids.

The CDR3, as DNA: TGTGCCAGCAGCTTGCCACTTACTAGCGGGAGGCAGAACACCGGGGAGCTGTTTTTT. Protein sequence: CASSLPLTSGRQNTGELFF. The rearrangement joins TRBV5-4 to TRBJ2-2, with 12 positions matching TRBD2. The CDR3 is made up of 19 amino acids. The V segment lost 1 base and the J segment 1 base; nucleotides outside the gene matches: 8. Germline V gene lookup returns CDR1 SGHNT and CDR2 YYREEE (reference sequence).

This clone was detected only once. The CDR3 here is CASSHYYRGVNTEAFF. CDR3 sequence (DNA): TGCGCCAGCAGCCATTATTACAGGGGGGTGAACACTGAAGCTTTCTTT. This sequence joins TRBV4-3 and TRBJ1-1, with 8 bases that match TRBD1. The germline CDR1 and CDR2 sequences are LGHNA and YSLEER. This CDR3 comprises 16 residues. The V segment lost 3 bases and the J segment 0 bases; nucleotides outside the gene matches: 6.